The 8 T cell receptor beta chains presented below share a single source sample, sequenced in a study of CXCR3-negative and CXCR3-positive naive CD8 T cells. TRB cDNA was prepared as libraries by UMI-labeled 5' RACE. TCRdb re-called the 5' RACE reads, yielding one record per CDR3 amino acid sequence without DNA. The sample table sets out fewer than 60,000 distinct CDR3 sequences. The sample comprised memory CD8+ T cells from blood. The source of these receptors is a human donor in good health. Some clones in this sample may be carry-over from other donors' samples.

The chain couples TRBV28 to TRBJ2-7; TCRdb picks TRBD1, but there is no DNA to check that call. Germline V gives CDR1 MDHEN, CDR2 SYDVKM. The CDR3 consists of 13 residues. The CDR3 region is CASSLQGTLEQYF.

The genes are TRBV10-3 and TRBJ2-5; TCRdb names TRBD1, which stays unverified in the absence of DNA. The CDR3 extends over 14 amino acids. CDR1 ENHRY and CDR2 SYGVKD come from the germline V gene. The CDR3 sequence is CASSGTGRQETQYF.

The genes are TRBV29-1 and TRBJ2-1; TCRdb calls TRBD1, which cannot be checked without DNA. Germline V gene lookup returns CDR1 SQVTM and CDR2 ANQGSEA. This CDR3 has 14 amino acids. The CDR3 loop reads CSVHDRNSYNEQFF.

CDR3 sequence reads: CASSLGDRNEKLFF. The chain combines TRBV5-1 with TRBJ1-4; without DNA, the TCRdb call of TRBD1 cannot be checked. The CDR3 loop spans 14 amino acids. In germline, CDR1 is SGHRS, CDR2 YFSETQ.

The rearrangement joins TRBV14 to TRBJ1-2. This CDR3 has 15 residues. Looked up from germline, CDR1 is SGHDN and CDR2 is FVKESK. CDR3 in amino acids: CASSLRTYSPYGYTF.

The rearrangement links TRBV11-2 to TRBJ2-1. The germline CDR1 and CDR2 sequences are SGHAT and FQNNGV. The CDR3 spans 15 residues. CDR3 loop: CASSSEELSYNEQFF.

The chain is built from TRBV11-2 and TRBJ2-7; checking the TCRdb D call of TRBD1 is not possible without DNA. The CDR3 loop spans 17 amino acids. CDR1 is SGHAT, CDR2 FQNNGV, per germline. The CDR3 sequence is CASSPPWVGIVEHEQYF.

The V and J genes are TRBV7-9 and TRBJ2-7; TCRdb names TRBD1, which stays unverified in the absence of DNA. The CDR3 has 13 residues. Germline CDR1 and CDR2: SEHNR and FQNEAQ (reference sequence). CDR3 sequence: CASSPITGYEQYF.